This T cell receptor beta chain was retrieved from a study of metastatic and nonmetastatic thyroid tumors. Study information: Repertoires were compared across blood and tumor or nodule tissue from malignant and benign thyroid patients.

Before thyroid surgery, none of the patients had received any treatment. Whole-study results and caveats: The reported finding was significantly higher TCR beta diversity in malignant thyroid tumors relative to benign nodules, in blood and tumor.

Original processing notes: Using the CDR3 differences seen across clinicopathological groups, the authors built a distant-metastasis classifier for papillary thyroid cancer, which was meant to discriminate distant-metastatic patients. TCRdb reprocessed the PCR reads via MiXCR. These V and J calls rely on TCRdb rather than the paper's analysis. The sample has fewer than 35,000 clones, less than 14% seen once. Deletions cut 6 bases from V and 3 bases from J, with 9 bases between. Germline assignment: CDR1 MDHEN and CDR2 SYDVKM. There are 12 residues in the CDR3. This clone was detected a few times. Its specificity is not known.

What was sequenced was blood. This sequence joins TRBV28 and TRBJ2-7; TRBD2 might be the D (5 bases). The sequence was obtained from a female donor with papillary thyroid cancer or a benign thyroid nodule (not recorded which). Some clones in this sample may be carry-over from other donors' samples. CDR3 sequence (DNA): TGTGCCAGCAGCCTCGGACTCTACGAGCAGTACTTC. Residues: CASSLGLYEQYF.